This TCR beta chain was found in a study of read filtering for tumor transcriptome and immune sequencing. About the study: RNA-seq yielded only about 75 to 1,400 TCR reads, IR-seq about 4.05 to 11 million.

This clonotype has at least ten counts. This library used roughly 400 ng RNA and molecular barcoded adaptors spanning alpha/delta and beta/gamma chains. In TCRdb, the reads were re-called with MiXCR into one record per CDR3 protein. This table has 100,000 to 150,000 distinct CDR3 sequences, approximately 13% appearing once. Looked up from germline, CDR1 is LGHDT and CDR2 is YNNKEL (reference sequence). The CDR3 loop spans 13 amino acids. V was shortened by 4 bases and J by 9 bases, with 15 bases between the two germline ends. Sequencing was performed on a population of CD138-negative cells sorted from bone marrow. The chain carries TRBV3-1 and TRBJ1-1; a weak D match, TRBD1 (5 bases). The receptor was isolated from a donor at least 40 years old with multiple myeloma. CDR3 sequence reads: CASSPGTHRKAFF. CDR3 coding DNA: TGTGCCAGCAGCCCGGGGACCCATCGGAAAGCTTTCTTT. Drawing the rest from reference TRBV3-1 and TRBJ1-1, the complete variable domain is DTAVSQTPKYLVTQMGNDKSIKCEQNLGHDTMYWYKQDSKKFLKIMFSYNNKELIINETVPNRFSPKSPDKAHLNLHINSLELGDSAVYFCASSPGTHRKAFFGQGTRLTVV.